Each of the 28 T cell receptor beta chains below was sequenced from the same sample in a study of blood T cell repertoires in COVID-19. Profiling relied on immunoSEQ multiplex PCR, and the TCRdb table lists in-frame clones only, not all of them. The sample lists roughly 87,000 clones, approximately 89% occurring once. Sequenced sample: peripheral blood. Receptors originate from a man aged 60 to 69 with acute or convalescent COVID-19.

V and J are TRBV4-2 and TRBJ2-1; D might be TRBD1 (5 bases). CDR1 LGHNA and CDR2 YNFKEQ come from the germline V gene. This CDR3 spans 13 amino acids. Trimming shortened V by 1 base and J by 5 bases, and 6 bases separated the two germline ends. CDR3 protein: CASSQGQHNEQFF. CDR3 nucleotides: TGTGCCAGCAGCCAAGGACAGCACAATGAGCAGTTCTTC.

The V call is TRBV29-1, the J call TRBJ1-4; no clear D. This CDR3 comprises 13 residues. Germline-derived CDR1 and CDR2 are SQVTM and ANQGSEA. The germline V and J ends were trimmed by 7 bases and 5 bases, with 14 bases remaining between them. CDR3 region: CSAARPGNEKLFF. The CDR3 DNA sequence: TGCAGCGCGGCAAGGCCCGGGAATGAAAAACTGTTTTTT.

The chain is built from TRBV10-1 and TRBJ2-2; no firm D call. V was shortened by 4 bases and J by 1 base, with 13 bases between the two germline ends. The CDR3 has 16 amino acids. The germline gives CDR1 WNHNN, CDR2 SYGVQD (reference sequence). The CDR3 loop is CASSALEQMNTGELFF. In nucleotides, the CDR3 is TGCGCCAGCAGTGCCCTCGAACAGATGAACACCGGGGAGCTGTTTTTT.

The chain couples TRBV6-4 to TRBJ2-1, with D perhaps matching TRBD2 (7 bases). Trimming removed 3 bases at V and 9 bases at J, with 15 bases between. This CDR3 spans 14 amino acids. Per the germline V gene, CDR1 is MRHNA and CDR2 is SNTAGT. CDR3 residues: CASSEDGGTLEQFF. As DNA, the CDR3 is TGTGCCAGCAGTGAGGACGGGGGGACACTTGAGCAGTTCTTC.

The table lists this clone with a count of one. The chain joins TRBV5-4 to TRBJ2-3; a weak D match, TRBD2 (5 bases). This CDR3 contains 14 residues. Germline V gives CDR1 SGHNT, CDR2 YYREEE (reference sequence). V lost 1 base and J lost 4, with 10 bases in between. The CDR3 loop reads CASSLQVSADTQYF. The CDR3 DNA is TGTGCCAGCAGCTTGCAGGTTAGCGCAGATACGCAGTATTTT.

The chain's CDR3 is CASTRGYEQYF. Here the CDR3 DNA reads TGTGCCAGCACCCGAGGGTACGAGCAGTACTTC. The rearrangement uses TRBV7-2 and TRBJ2-7; D possibly corresponds to TRBD2 (5 bases). V lost 7 bases and J lost 4, with 8 bases in between. This CDR3 comprises 11 residues. The germline CDR1 and CDR2 sequences are SGHTA and FQGNSA.

CDR3 sequence (DNA): TGTGCCAGCAGCCCTACTGCCTACGAGCAGTACTTC. This gives the protein CASSPTAYEQYF. The chain carries TRBV7-9 and TRBJ2-7; D not certain. Germline lookup yields CDR1 SEHNR and CDR2 FQNEAQ (reference sequence). Deletions cut 5 bases from V and 2 bases from J, with 7 bases between. CDR3 size: 12 residues.

This rearrangement joins TRBV23-1 to TRBJ2-5; D ambiguous. TRBV23-1 belongs to the ORF category, with a function that is uncertain. Trimming pared 6 bases from V and 3 bases from J, leaving 5 bases between. This CDR3 spans 11 amino acids. CDR3 region: CASSQKETQYF. DNA for the CDR3: TGCGCCAGCAGCCAGAAAGAGACCCAGTACTTC.

The J gene is TRBJ2-5, the V gene TRBV19; 9 nucleotides line up with TRBD1. The CDR3 loop spans 16 amino acids. V lost 3 bases, J lost 2 bases, and 7 bases stayed unmatched. Germline lookup yields CDR1 LNHDA and CDR2 SQIVND (reference sequence). CDR3 region: CASSILGQGGQETQYF. As DNA, the CDR3 is TGTGCCAGTAGTATTTTGGGACAGGGAGGGCAAGAGACCCAGTACTTC.

The rearrangement joins TRBV5-4 to TRBJ2-7; 11 bases are a match to TRBD1. This CDR3 contains 15 residues. With V trimmed by 0 bases and J by 4 bases, 3 bases remained unmatched. CDR1 and CDR2 (germline): SGHNT, YYREEE (reference sequence). CDR3 DNA: TGTGCCAGCAGCTTGGCGGGGACAGGGGGATACGAGCAGTACTTC. It codes for CASSLAGTGGYEQYF.

The chain joins TRBV4-1 to TRBJ2-2, with TRBD2 matching 14 bases. Germline CDR1 is MGHRA and CDR2 is YSYEKL. CDR3 length: 17 amino acids. Trimming cost V 2 bases and J 7 bases; bases outside gene matches: 6. DNA for the CDR3: TGCGCCAGCAGCCAAACCGGACTAGCGGGAGGTCACGGGGAGCTGTTTTTT. Encoded protein: CASSQTGLAGGHGELFF.

This clone occurred once. The rearrangement links TRBV5-1 to TRBJ2-3, with D possibly TRBD1 on 5 matching bases. Germline V lookup: CDR1 SGHRS, CDR2 YFSETQ. The CDR3 covers 14 residues. Trimming cost V 1 base and J 2 bases, with 8 bases left between them. The CDR3 DNA reads TGCGCCAGCAGCTTGCAGGGTCACACAGATACGCAGTATTTT. This codes for CASSLQGHTDTQYF.

V usage is TRBV12-5 and J usage is TRBJ1-1; 8 nucleotides match TRBD1. The CDR3 totals 13 residues. V lost 4 bases and J lost 5; bases outside the gene matches: 3. CDR1 is LGHNT and CDR2 is FRNRAP in the germline V gene. The CDR3 DNA reads TGTGCTAGTGGTTCGACAGGGGCGACTGAAGCTTTCTTT. Its protein is CASGSTGATEAFF.

The rearrangement joins TRBV28 to TRBJ2-7; D unresolved. The CDR3 sequence is 13 residues long. V was shortened by 4 bases and J by 6 bases, with 13 bases between the two germline ends. Germline V gene data show CDR1 as MDHEN and CDR2 as SYDVKM. As DNA, the CDR3 is TGTGCCAGCAGTTCTGCCCCCACAAGCGAGCAGTACTTC. Its protein product is CASSSAPTSEQYF.

The V gene is TRBV5-6, the J gene TRBJ2-3; TRBD1 matches at 8 bases. The germline gives CDR1 SGHDT, CDR2 YYEEEE. The CDR3 covers 15 residues. After removal of 3 bases from V and 6 bases from J, the junction contained 9 bases not matched to a gene. The chain's CDR3 is CASSWSRGRKDTQYF. CDR3 DNA sequence: TGTGCCAGCAGCTGGTCCAGGGGGCGAAAGGATACGCAGTATTTT.

The V and J genes are TRBV30 and TRBJ1-2; perhaps TRBD1 as D (6 bases). The germline V gene encodes CDR1 GTSNPN and CDR2 SVGIG (reference sequence). This CDR3 is built from 15 residues. V dropped 2 bases and J dropped 0 bases, with 13 bases sitting between them. This chain's CDR3 is CAWSPTGIANYGYTF. For the CDR3, the DNA is TGTGCCTGGAGTCCAACAGGGATCGCTAACTATGGCTACACCTTC. Supplemented by reference TRBV30 and TRBJ1-2, the full variable domain reads SQTIHQWPATLVQPVGSPLSLECTVEGTSNPNLYWYRQAAGRGLQLLFYSVGIGQISSEVPQNLSASRPQDRQFILSSKKLLLSDSGFYLCAWSPTGIANYGYTFGSGTRLTVV.

This chain links TRBV3-1 (or the pseudogene TRBV3-2) with TRBJ1-2; D uncertain. Trimming cost V 3 bases and J 4 bases, with 12 bases left between them. The length of the CDR3 is 14 residues. Germline CDR1 is LGHDT and CDR2 is YNNKEL (reference sequence). DNA for the CDR3: TGTGCCAGCAGCCAGACGACTGCCTTCTATGGCTACACCTTC. This gives the protein CASSQTTAFYGYTF.

This clone was seen just once. The rearrangement joins TRBV5-4 to TRBJ1-6, with 7 bases lining up with TRBD1. V dropped 2 bases and J dropped 9; count of bases not matched to a gene: 8. Looked up from germline, CDR1 is SGHNT and CDR2 is YYREEE (reference sequence). The CDR3 length is 15 residues. The CDR3 DNA follows: TGTGCCAGCAGCTTACAACAGGGGAGGAGTTCACCCCTCCACTTT. Amino acid sequence: CASSLQQGRSSPLHF.

J is TRBJ2-7 and V is TRBV6-5; 7 nucleotides align to TRBD2. Looked up from germline, CDR1 is MNHEY and CDR2 is SVGAGI. After removal of 1 base from V and 5 bases from J, the junction contained 8 bases not matched to a gene. The CDR3 runs 15 residues. CDR3 bases: TGTGCCAGCAGTTACTGGACTAGTAGTCCTCACGAGCAGTACTTC. Amino acids: CASSYWTSSPHEQYF.

This chain connects TRBV13 to TRBJ1-1; D is uncertain. Germline V lookup: CDR1 PRHDT, CDR2 FYEKMQ (reference sequence). The V gene lost 7 bases and the J gene lost 6 bases, with 12 bases spanning the gap. This CDR3 comprises 12 residues. The CDR3 is CASTTGVAEAFF. The CDR3 bases are TGTGCCAGCACCACCGGGGTGGCTGAAGCTTTCTTT.

The V call is TRBV5-1, the J call TRBJ1-4, with 8 bases that match TRBD1. J lost 13 bases, V lost 4 bases, and 6 bases had no gene match. Germline loops: CDR1 SGHRS, CDR2 YFSETQ. This CDR3 has 12 amino acids. CDR3 residues: CASSPTGTGLFF. In DNA form, the CDR3 reads TGCGCCAGCAGCCCGACCGGGACAGGACTGTTTTTT.

The chain combines TRBV6-1 with TRBJ1-1; the D is unclear. The V gene's germline CDR1 is MNHNS and CDR2 SASEGT. V shed 2 bases and J shed 8 bases, with 15 bases lying between them. This CDR3 is 14 amino acids long. The CDR3 DNA reads TGTGCCAGCAGTGAATTGAGGACTCTTTCGGAAGCTTTCTTT. It yields the protein CASSELRTLSEAFF.

A few counts support this clone. The chain couples TRBV30 to TRBJ2-1; TRBD2 aligns across 7 bases. CDR1 is GTSNPN and CDR2 is SVGIG in the germline V gene (reference sequence). CDR3 length equals 19 residues. V lost 0 bases to trimming and J lost 1 base; unmatched junction nucleotides: 15. In nucleotides, the CDR3 is TGTGCCTGGAGTGTTGGGCCCTGGGCGGGAGTGGGGTCCTACAATGAGCAGTTCTTC. Its protein is CAWSVGPWAGVGSYNEQFF.

The chain recombines TRBV7-9 with TRBJ2-4; D is unclear. The germline V and J ends were trimmed by 3 bases and 12 bases, with 12 bases remaining between them. The CDR3 totals 12 residues. CDR1 and CDR2 from the germline V gene are SEHNR and FQNEAQ (reference sequence). CDR3: CASSFPAFPQYF. CDR3 nucleotide sequence: TGTGCCAGCAGCTTTCCCGCGTTTCCTCAGTACTTC.

J is TRBJ2-5 and V is TRBV5-1, with unresolved D. Trimming took off 0 bases at V and 2 bases at J, with 11 bases between the two ends. CDR3 length: 15 amino acids. Germline values: CDR1 SGHRS, CDR2 YFSETQ. This chain's CDR3 is CASSLARIQQETQYF. The CDR3 nucleotides read TGCGCCAGCAGCTTGGCCCGGATACAGCAAGAGACCCAGTACTTC.

The sample holds one count of this clone. In DNA form, the CDR3 reads TGTGCCAGCAGAACCCCGGGGTACAGCAATCAGCCCCAGCATTTT. This encodes CASRTPGYSNQPQHF. The rearrangement joins TRBV6-5 to TRBJ1-5; D unclear. Germline V CDR1 and CDR2: MNHEY, SVGAGI. The CDR3 consists of 15 residues. The ends were cut back, 6 bases at V and 1 base at J, with 13 bases in the middle.

The chain employs TRBV30 and TRBJ2-6, with a tentative D call TRBD2 (5 bases). Germline CDR1 is GTSNPN and CDR2 is SVGIG (reference sequence). The V end lost 4 bases, the J end lost 4 bases, and 17 bases lay between the germline ends. The CDR3 has 16 amino acids. CDR3 in DNA: TGTGCCTGGATTGCCCCGGGGAGTATAGGGGCCAACGTCCTGACTTTC. It translates to CAWIAPGSIGANVLTF.

The rearrangement uses TRBV7-9 and TRBJ2-1; D possibly corresponds to TRBD2 (5 bases). V lost 5 bases and J lost 7, with 12 bases in between. The germline gives CDR1 SEHNR, CDR2 FQNEAQ (reference sequence). CDR3 length: 13 residues. CDR3 DNA: TGTGCCAGCAGCCCGAGCGGCGGGAATGAGCAGTTCTTC. As protein: CASSPSGGNEQFF.